Below, 12 T cell receptor beta chains from the same sample are listed, as sequenced in a study of shared clonotypes between healthy human individuals (TCRdb year 2020). Libraries were prepared through the immunoSEQ multiplex PCR assay. Here the immuneACCESS table is served through TCRdb, limited to in-frame sequences with V and J called. Missing clones are a known gap in these copies; in checked studies unresolved V genes cover under half, and the rest lacks a known reason. Recorded for this sample are over 850,000 clones; around 82% of them occurred a single time. The ten largest clonotypes hold approximately 0.56% of the sample. Specimen: memory CD4+ T cells from PBMCs. This specimen's cell subset or site label, per the study, means: CD45RA-negative fraction. These TCRs come from a man in his late teens or twenties in good health. Some clones in this sample may be carry-over from other donors' samples.

The chain links TRBV28 to TRBJ2-2, with a possible D match to TRBD2 (6 bases). The germline V gene encodes CDR1 MDHEN and CDR2 SYDVKM. Trimming stripped 3 bases from V and 2 bases from J, with 13 bases between. This CDR3 comprises 16 residues. The CDR3 nucleotides are TGTGCCAGCAGTTTTCTGGCGGGATCCAACACCGGGGAGCTGTTTTTT. It is translated as CASSFLAGSNTGELFF.

DNA of the CDR3: TGTGCCTGGAGGACTTACACTGAAGCTTTCTTT. Translating it yields CAWRTYTEAFF. The V and J genes are TRBV30 and TRBJ1-1; D not certain. CDR3 length: 11 amino acids. The V end lost 3 bases, the J end lost 3 bases, and 5 bases lay between the germline ends. The germline V gene has CDR1 GTSNPN and CDR2 SVGIG (reference sequence).

V and J are TRBV7-2 and TRBJ2-3, with D possibly matching TRBD2 (6 bases). Germline V gene lookup returns CDR1 SGHTA and CDR2 FQGNSA. This CDR3 spans 13 amino acids. V lost 3 bases and J lost 6, with 10 bases in between. The CDR3 sequence is CASSFPGVDTQYF. The CDR3 DNA reads TGTGCCAGCAGCTTTCCGGGAGTGGATACGCAGTATTTT.

The chain links TRBV2 to TRBJ1-2, with 8 bases lining up with TRBD1. The CDR3 length is 20 residues. The trim removed 6 bases at V and 0 bases at J, leaving 21 bases unmatched. The germline V gene has CDR1 SNHLY and CDR2 FYNNEI. Here the CDR3 DNA reads TGTGCCAGCAGCGAATTTCTACTTGGACAGGGAGCCCCGACTAACTATGGCTACACCTTC. As protein: CASSEFLLGQGAPTNYGYTF.

The CDR3 region is CASSLTAGTITGELFF. In DNA, the CDR3 is TGTGCCAGCAGCTTAACGGCCGGGACCATCACCGGGGAGCTGTTTTTT. V and J are TRBV7-3 and TRBJ2-2, with D perhaps assigned TRBD1 or TRBD2 (5 bases each). The ends were cut back, 0 bases at V and 4 bases at J, with 12 bases in the middle. This CDR3 region has 16 residues. Germline values: CDR1 SGHTA, CDR2 FQGTGA.

This clone was seen more than once but under ten times. The chain is built from TRBV7-3 and TRBJ2-7, with D unclear. V was pared by 4 bases and J by 4 bases, with 11 bases between. The CDR3 has 13 amino acids. Germline CDR1 is SGHTA and CDR2 is FQGTGA. In DNA, the CDR3 is TGTGCCAGCAGCTCCGTCCCAGAGTACGAGCAGTACTTC. This codes for CASSSVPEYEQYF.

Turning to this clone: Other DNA sequences of this sample code for an identical CDR3. The chain uses TRBV27 and TRBJ2-3; D uncertain. CDR1 and CDR2 from the germline V gene are MNHEY and SMNVEV (reference sequence). Trimming removed 5 bases from V and 0 bases from J, with 3 bases in between. The CDR3 runs to 12 residues. For the CDR3, the DNA is TGTGCCAGCAGTCCTAGCACAGATACGCAGTATTTT. Protein sequence: CASSPSTDTQYF.

In its sample, this clone was seen many times. The chain carries TRBV28 and TRBJ2-7; D uncertain. The CDR3 is made up of 12 amino acids. The V gene lost 6 bases and the J gene lost 2 bases, with 8 bases spanning the gap. Germline V gene data show CDR1 as MDHEN and CDR2 as SYDVKM. CDR3: CASSPSAYEQYF. The CDR3, as DNA: TGTGCCAGCAGCCCAAGTGCCTACGAGCAGTACTTC.

J is TRBJ1-5 and V is TRBV5-5; unclear D gene. This CDR3 has 15 amino acids. V lost 4 bases and J 0 bases, leaving 11 bases between the germline ends. The germline V gene has CDR1 SGHKS and CDR2 YYEKEE (reference sequence). As DNA, the CDR3 is TGTGCCAGCAGCCAGAGGACGGATAGCAATCAGCCCCAGCATTTT. It is translated as CASSQRTDSNQPQHF.

The chain links TRBV6-7 to TRBJ1-4; 7 positions match TRBD1. TRBV6-7 is recorded as an ORF, its role being uncertain. V lost 10 bases to trimming and J lost 0 bases; unmatched junction nucleotides: 20. The CDR3 contains 19 residues. CDR3 coding DNA: TGTGCCACCCCCCCTACCGGGACAGCTTATCTGACAACTAATGAAAAACTGTTTTTT. Translated: CATPPTGTAYLTTNEKLFF.

The chain joins TRBV25-1 to TRBJ1-6, with D tentatively TRBD1 (6 bases). Looked up from germline, CDR1 is MGHDK and CDR2 is SYGVNS. Trimming stripped 7 bases from V and 8 bases from J, with 24 bases between. The CDR3 has 17 amino acids. CDR3 DNA: TGTGCCAGCATGGGGCGTGCAGGGGCGTCTATTGATTCACCCCTCCACTTT. Translated: CASMGRAGASIDSPLHF.

With regard to this clone: Other DNA sequences in this sample translate to the same CDR3. V usage is TRBV7-2 and J usage is TRBJ2-5, with D maybe TRBD2 (6 bases). The CDR3 is 14 amino acids. CDR1 is SGHTA and CDR2 is FQGNSA in the germline V gene. V lost 3 bases and J lost 5, with 13 bases in between. CDR3 nucleotide sequence: TGTGCCAGCAGCTTGGACCGAGGGAGGGAGACCCAGTACTTC. Translation gives CASSLDRGRETQYF. Complete variable domain (other parts from reference TRBV7-2 and TRBJ2-5): GAGVSQSPSNKVTEKGKDVELRCDPISGHTALYWYRQSLGQGLEFLIYFQGNSAPDKSGLPSDRFSAERTGGSVSTLTIQRTQQEDSAVYLCASSLDRGRETQYFGPGTRLLVL.